These T cell receptor beta chains were read from a single sample in a study of cytomegalovirus exposure and HLA in healthy donors. Profiled with immunoSEQ multiplex PCR; TCRdb holds only in-frame clones, not every one. Recorded for this sample: 100,000 to 150,000 clones. Sequencing used PBMCs. The receptors were sampled from a man aged 40-55 years in good health and CMV-seronegative. Each CDR3 is given with its conserved first and last residue. A D gene is named only where the DNA matches it firmly.

j_call	v_call	d_call	cdr3_aa	cdr3_nt
TRBJ1-1	TRBV6-5	.	CASGQMNTEAFF	TGTGCCAGCGGACAGATGAACACTGAAGCTTTCTTT
TRBJ2-1	TRBV21-1	.	CASSTRGWGRGNEQFF	.
TRBJ2-2	TRBV10-3	.	CAIGSDTGELFF	TGTGCCATTGGTTCGGACACCGGGGAGCTGTTTTTT
TRBJ1-5	TRBV11-2	TRBD1	CASRTGGSNQPQHF	TGTGCCAGCAGAACAGGGGGAAGCAATCAGCCCCAGCATTTT
TRBJ1-1	TRBV19	.	CASSIGSGDTEAFF	TGTGCCAGTAGTATAGGGAGCGGTGACACTGAAGCTTTCTTT
TRBJ1-5	TRBV4-2	TRBD1	CASSQDRGQGNQPQHF	TGTGCCAGCAGCCAAGATAGAGGACAGGGCAATCAGCCCCAGCATTTT
TRBJ2-7	TRBV4-1	TRBD2	CASSQEKAGGRYEQYF	TGCGCCAGCAGCCAAGAGAAAGCGGGAGGAAGATACGAGCAGTACTTC
TRBJ2-5	TRBV5-1	TRBD2	CASSLLWTSGSDQETQYF	TGCGCCAGCAGCTTACTTTGGACTAGCGGGAGTGATCAAGAGACCCAGTACTTC
TRBJ2-7	TRBV5-1	TRBD2	CASSLPSGSSEQYF	TGCGCCAGCAGCCTGCCTAGCGGGAGCTCCGAGCAGTACTTC
TRBJ2-3	TRBV5-1	TRBD1	CASGADRSTDTQYF	TGCGCCAGCGGTGCGGACAGGAGCACAGATACGCAGTATTTT
TRBJ2-5	TRBV18	.	CASARPGTLRLETQYF	TGTGCCAGCGCACGACCTGGGACTCTCCGTTTAGAGACCCAGTACTTC
TRBJ1-5	TRBV9	TRBD1	CASSAWGQGYQPQHF	TGTGCCAGCAGCGCGTGGGGACAGGGTTATCAGCCCCAGCATTTT
TRBJ2-7	TRBV7-6	TRBD2	CASSLEPSGRGYEQYF	TGTGCCAGCAGCTTAGAACCTAGCGGGAGAGGCTACGAGCAGTACTTC
TRBJ1-1	TRBV2	.	CASSEYTEAFF	TGTGCCAGCAGTGAATATACTGAAGCTTTCTTT
TRBJ2-3	TRBV27	TRBD2	CVSSLSALAGGMGTDTQYF	TGTGTCAGCAGTTTATCTGCCCTAGCGGGAGGAATGGGTACAGATACGCAGTATTTT
TRBJ2-7	TRBV28	.	CASSPAGAPVYEQYF	TGTGCCAGCAGTCCCGCAGGGGCCCCTGTCTACGAGCAGTACTTC
TRBJ2-5	TRBV4-2	TRBD1	CASSQDQGDETQYF	TGTGCCAGCAGCCAAGATCAGGGGGACGAGACCCAGTACTTC
TRBJ2-7	TRBV29-1	TRBD2	CSVPSGPYEQYF	TGCAGCGTTCCTAGCGGGCCCTACGAGCAGTACTTC
TRBJ2-1	TRBV11-3	.	CASSLPQVSEQFF	TGTGCCAGCAGCCTTCCCCAAGTCAGTGAGCAGTTCTTC
TRBJ2-7	TRBV5-4	.	CASTSGSYEQYF	TGTGCCAGCACCTCAGGTTCCTACGAGCAGTACTTC
TRBJ1-2	TRBV6-6	.	CASSHQGANYGYTF	TGTGCCAGCAGTCACCAGGGTGCTAACTATGGCTACACCTTC
TRBJ1-1	TRBV19	.	CASSIAGWGGMNTEAFF	TGCGCCAGTAGTATCGCGGGGTGGGGCGGCATGAACACTGAAGCTTTCTTT
TRBJ1-2	TRBV6-1	TRBD1	CATNPGQGLTYGYTF	TGTGCCACCAATCCGGGACAGGGGCTAACCTATGGCTACACCTTC
TRBJ1-1	TRBV5-6	TRBD1	CASSLTGGNTEAFF	TGTGCCAGCAGCTTAACAGGGGGGAACACTGAAGCTTTCTTT
TRBJ2-2	TRBV4-2	.	CASSLSLAKSGELFF	TGTGCCAGCAGCTTATCCCTAGCTAAATCCGGGGAGCTGTTTTTT
TRBJ1-2	TRBV30	.	CAWSQGYGYTF	TGTGCCTGGAGTCAGGGTTATGGCTACACCTTC